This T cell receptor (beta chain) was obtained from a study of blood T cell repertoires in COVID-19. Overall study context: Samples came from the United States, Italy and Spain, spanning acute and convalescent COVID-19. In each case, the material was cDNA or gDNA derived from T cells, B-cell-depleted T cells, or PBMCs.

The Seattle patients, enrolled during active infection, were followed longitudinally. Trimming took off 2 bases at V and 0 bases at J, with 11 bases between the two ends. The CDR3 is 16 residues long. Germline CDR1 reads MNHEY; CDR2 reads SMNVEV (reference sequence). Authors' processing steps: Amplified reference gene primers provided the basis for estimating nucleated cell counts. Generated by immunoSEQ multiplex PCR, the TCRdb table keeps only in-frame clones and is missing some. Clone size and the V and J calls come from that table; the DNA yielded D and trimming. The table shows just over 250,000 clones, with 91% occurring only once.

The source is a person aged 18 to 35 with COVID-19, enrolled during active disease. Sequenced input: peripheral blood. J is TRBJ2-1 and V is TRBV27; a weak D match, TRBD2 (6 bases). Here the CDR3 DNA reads TGTGCCAGCAGTTTAAATCTGGACTACTCCTACAATGAGCAGTTCTTC. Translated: CASSLNLDYSYNEQFF.